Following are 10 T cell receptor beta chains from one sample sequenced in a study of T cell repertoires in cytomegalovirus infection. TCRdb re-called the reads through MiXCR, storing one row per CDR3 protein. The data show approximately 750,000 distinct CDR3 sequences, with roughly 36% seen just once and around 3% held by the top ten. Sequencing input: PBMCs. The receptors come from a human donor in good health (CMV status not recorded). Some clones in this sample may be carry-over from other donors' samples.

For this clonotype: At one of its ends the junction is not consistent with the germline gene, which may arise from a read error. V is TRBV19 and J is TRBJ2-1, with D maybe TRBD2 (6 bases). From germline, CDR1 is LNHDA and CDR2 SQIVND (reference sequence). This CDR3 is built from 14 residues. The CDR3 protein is CAISEIAVNNEQFF. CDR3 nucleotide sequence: TGTGCCATTAGTGAGATAGCGGTTAACAATGAGCAGTTCTTC. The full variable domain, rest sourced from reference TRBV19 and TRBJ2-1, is DGGITQSPKYLFRKEGQNVTLSCEQNLNHDAMYWYRQDPGQGLRLIYYSQIVNDFQKGDIAEGYSVSREKKESFPLTVTSAQKNPTAFYLCAISEIAVNNEQFFGPGTRLTVL.

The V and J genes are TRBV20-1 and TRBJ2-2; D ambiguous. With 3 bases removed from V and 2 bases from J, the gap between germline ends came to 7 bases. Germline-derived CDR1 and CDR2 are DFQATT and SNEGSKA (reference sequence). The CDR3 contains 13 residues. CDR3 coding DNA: TGCAGTGCTAGGAGTCCCAACACCGGGGAGCTGTTTTTT. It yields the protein CSARSPNTGELFF.

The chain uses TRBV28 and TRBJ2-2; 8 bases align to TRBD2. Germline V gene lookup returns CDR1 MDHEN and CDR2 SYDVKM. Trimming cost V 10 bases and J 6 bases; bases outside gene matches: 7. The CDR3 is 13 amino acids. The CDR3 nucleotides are TGTGCCACCAACAACGGGAGGGCCGGGGAGCTGTTTTTT. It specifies CATNNGRAGELFF.

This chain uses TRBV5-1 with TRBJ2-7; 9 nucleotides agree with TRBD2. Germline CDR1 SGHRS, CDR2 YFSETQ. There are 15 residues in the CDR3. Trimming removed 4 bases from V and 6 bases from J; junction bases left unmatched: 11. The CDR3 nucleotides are TGCGCCAGCAGCCCAACAGCGGGAGGAATGGGCGAGCAGTACTTC. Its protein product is CASSPTAGGMGEQYF.

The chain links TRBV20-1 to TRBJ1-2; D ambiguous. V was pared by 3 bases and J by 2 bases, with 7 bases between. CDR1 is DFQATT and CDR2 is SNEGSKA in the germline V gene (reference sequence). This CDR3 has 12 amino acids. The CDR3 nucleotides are TGCAGTGCTAGTCAACAGAACTATGGCTACACCTTC. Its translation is CSASQQNYGYTF.

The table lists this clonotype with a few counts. CDR3 protein: CASTPRGTAQETQYF. CDR3 in DNA: TGTGCCAGCACCCCGCGGGGGACAGCCCAAGAGACCCAGTACTTC. The rearrangement joins TRBV12-3 or TRBV12-4 to TRBJ2-5; either TRBD1 or TRBD2 may supply D (7 bases each). The V end lost 7 bases, the J end lost 1 base, and 16 bases lay between the germline ends. The CDR3 runs 15 residues.

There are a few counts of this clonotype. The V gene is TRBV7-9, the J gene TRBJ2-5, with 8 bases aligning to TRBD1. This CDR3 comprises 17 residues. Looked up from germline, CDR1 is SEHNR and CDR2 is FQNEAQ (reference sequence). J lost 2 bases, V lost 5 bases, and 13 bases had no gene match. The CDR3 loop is CASSTSPGQETQETQYF. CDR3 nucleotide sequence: TGTGCCAGCAGCACCTCTCCGGGACAGGAGACACAAGAGACCCAGTACTTC.

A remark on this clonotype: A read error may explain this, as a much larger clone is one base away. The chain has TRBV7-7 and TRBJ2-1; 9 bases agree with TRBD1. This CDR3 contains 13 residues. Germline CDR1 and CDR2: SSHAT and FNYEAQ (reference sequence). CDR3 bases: TGTGCTAGCAGCCCGGACAGGGGAAAGGAGCAGTTCTTC. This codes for CASSPDRGKEQFF.

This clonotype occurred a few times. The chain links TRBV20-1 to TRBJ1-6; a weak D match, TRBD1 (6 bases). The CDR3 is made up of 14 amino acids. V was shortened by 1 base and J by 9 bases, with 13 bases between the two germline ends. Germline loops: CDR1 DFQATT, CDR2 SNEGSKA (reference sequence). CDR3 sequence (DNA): TGCAGTGCTAGAGTAGGGGGGGGAGGTTCACCCCTCCACTTT. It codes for CSARVGGGGSPLHF.

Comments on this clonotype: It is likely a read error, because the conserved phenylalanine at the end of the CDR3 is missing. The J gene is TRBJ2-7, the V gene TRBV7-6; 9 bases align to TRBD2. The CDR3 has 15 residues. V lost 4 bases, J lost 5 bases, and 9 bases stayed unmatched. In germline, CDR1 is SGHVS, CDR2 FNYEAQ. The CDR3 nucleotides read TGTGCCAGCAGCTCCCTCATTAGCGGGGGCGACGAGCAGTACTTA. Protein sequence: CASSSLISGGDEQYL.